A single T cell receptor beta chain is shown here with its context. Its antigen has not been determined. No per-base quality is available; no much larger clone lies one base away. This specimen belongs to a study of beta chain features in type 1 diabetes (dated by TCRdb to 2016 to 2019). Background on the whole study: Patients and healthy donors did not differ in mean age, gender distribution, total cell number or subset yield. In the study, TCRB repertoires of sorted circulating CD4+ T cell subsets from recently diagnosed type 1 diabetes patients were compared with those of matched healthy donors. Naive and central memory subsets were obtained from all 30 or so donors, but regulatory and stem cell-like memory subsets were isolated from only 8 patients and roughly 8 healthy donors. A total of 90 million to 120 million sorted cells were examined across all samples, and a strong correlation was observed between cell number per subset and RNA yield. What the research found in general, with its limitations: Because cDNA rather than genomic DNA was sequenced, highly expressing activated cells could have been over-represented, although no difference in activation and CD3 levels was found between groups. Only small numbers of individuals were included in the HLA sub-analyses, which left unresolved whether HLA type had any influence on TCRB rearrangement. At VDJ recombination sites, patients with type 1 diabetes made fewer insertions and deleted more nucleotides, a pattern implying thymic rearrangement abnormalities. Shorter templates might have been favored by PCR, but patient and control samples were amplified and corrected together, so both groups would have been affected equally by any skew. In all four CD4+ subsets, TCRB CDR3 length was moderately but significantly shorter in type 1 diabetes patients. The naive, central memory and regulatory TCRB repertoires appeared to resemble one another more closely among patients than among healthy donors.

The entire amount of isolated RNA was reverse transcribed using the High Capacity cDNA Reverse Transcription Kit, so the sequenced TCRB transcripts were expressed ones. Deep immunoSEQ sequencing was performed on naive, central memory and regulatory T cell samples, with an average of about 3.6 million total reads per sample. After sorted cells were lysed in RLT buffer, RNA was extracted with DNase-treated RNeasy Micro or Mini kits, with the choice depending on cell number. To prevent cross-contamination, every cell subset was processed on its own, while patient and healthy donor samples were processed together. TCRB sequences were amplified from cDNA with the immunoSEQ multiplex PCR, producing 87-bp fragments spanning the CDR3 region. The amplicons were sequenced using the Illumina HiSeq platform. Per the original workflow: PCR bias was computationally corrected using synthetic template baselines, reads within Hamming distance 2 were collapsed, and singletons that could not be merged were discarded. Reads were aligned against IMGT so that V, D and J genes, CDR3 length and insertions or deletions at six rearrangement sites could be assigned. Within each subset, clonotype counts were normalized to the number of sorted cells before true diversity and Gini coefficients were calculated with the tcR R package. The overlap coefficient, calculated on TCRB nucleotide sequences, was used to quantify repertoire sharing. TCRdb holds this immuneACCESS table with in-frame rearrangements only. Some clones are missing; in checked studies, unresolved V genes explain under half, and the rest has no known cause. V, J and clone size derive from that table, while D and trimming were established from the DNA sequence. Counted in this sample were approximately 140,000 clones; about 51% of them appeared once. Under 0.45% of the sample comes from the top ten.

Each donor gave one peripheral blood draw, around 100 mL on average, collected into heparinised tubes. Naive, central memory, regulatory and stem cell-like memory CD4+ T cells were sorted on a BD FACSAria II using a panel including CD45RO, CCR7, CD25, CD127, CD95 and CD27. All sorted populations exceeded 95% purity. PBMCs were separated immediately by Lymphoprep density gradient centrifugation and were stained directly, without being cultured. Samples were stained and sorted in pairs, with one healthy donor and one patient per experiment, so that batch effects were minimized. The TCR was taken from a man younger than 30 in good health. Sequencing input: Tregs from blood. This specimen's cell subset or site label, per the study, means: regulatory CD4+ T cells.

The CDR3 has the sequence CASSFQPGGGYGNQPQHF. The bases are TGTGCCAGCAGCTTTCAGCCAGGGGGAGGATACGGCAATCAGCCCCAGCATTTT. The V and J segments used are TRBV7-2 and TRBJ1-5, with 7 junctional bases fitting TRBD1. At the junction V is shortened by 3 bases and J by 2 bases; bases outside the gene matches: 13. CDR1 and CDR2 are drawn from the germline V gene: SGHTA, FQGNSA. CDR3 length: 18 amino acids, cysteine to phenylalanine. The only DNA kept is the CDR3, 54 bases in frame from the first base. The full variable domain, with segments outside the CDR3 supplied by the reference TRBV7-2 and TRBJ1-5 proteins, appears as GAGVSQSPSNKVTEKGKDVELRCDPISGHTALYWYRQSLGQGLEFLIYFQGNSAPDKSGLPSDRFSAERTGGSVSTLTIQRTQQEDSAVYLCASSFQPGGGYGNQPQHFGDGTRLSIL.